This entry features one T cell receptor beta chain sequence. The data belong to a study of T cell changes during pregnancy in multiple sclerosis. This CDR3 comprises 12 residues. V was trimmed by 3 bases and J by 1 base, leaving 5 bases between them. The germline CDR1 and CDR2 sequences are SQVTM and ANQGSEA. Sequencing was performed with immunoSEQ multiplex PCR; in TCRdb, only in-frame clones are kept and a portion is missing. The table shows some 64,000 clones, with more than 90% occurring only once. The sequence came from a female donor with multiple sclerosis, enrolled in a pregnancy study. The material sequenced was peripheral blood, taken in the first trimester of pregnancy. The rearrangement links TRBV29-1 to TRBJ2-3, with D uncertain. The CDR3 is CSVDPGTDTQYF. DNA for the CDR3: TGCAGCGTTGATCCGGGCACAGATACGCAGTATTTT.